Listed below are T cell receptor beta chains from one sample, sequenced in a study of cytomegalovirus exposure and HLA in healthy donors. This table comes from immunoSEQ multiplex PCR, and its TCRdb copy is limited to in-frame clones, with some not included. In the table there are some 150,000 clones, over 70% of which are singletons. Source material: PBMCs. The receptor set was obtained from a middle-aged woman in good health and CMV-seronegative. Each CDR3 is given with its conserved first and last residue. The order of the fields is V gene, D gene, clone size, CDR3 length, J gene, CDR3 DNA, CDR3 protein. The D gene is left open where the match is weak. Clone size is shown for a subset of rows, as once, few, many or a class of expanded clone.

TRBV5-6	TRBD1	once	13	TRBJ2-7	TGTGCCAGCAGCGGGGTACAGGGGGACGAGCAGTACTTC	CASSGVQGDEQYF
TRBV5-1	NA	NA	14	TRBJ2-5	TGCGCCAGCAGCTTTAGAACGGGGCAAGAGACCCAGTACTTC	CASSFRTGQETQYF
TRBV27	TRBD1	NA	14	TRBJ1-1	TGTGCCAGCAGTTGGGGGACAGGGCCCACTGAAGCTTTCTTT	CASSWGTGPTEAFF
TRBV7-4	NA	NA	15	TRBJ1-6	TGTGCCAGCTGCCCAGGTTCGCGTGAAAGTCCACCCCTCCACTTT	CASCPGSRESPPLHF
TRBV7-6	NA	NA	14	TRBJ1-2	TGTGCCAGCAGCCTGGACAGAACCGTCTATGGCTACACCTTC	CASSLDRTVYGYTF
TRBV5-6	NA	NA	19	TRBJ1-1	TGTGCCAGCAGCTTACTTCATTACGCCCAGACAGAAAGGAACACTGAAGCTTTCTTT	CASSLLHYAQTERNTEAFF
TRBV27	NA	NA	12	TRBJ2-5	TGTGCCAGCAGCAACCAGCGAGAGACCCAGTACTTC	CASSNQRETQYF
TRBV5-6	NA	NA	16	TRBJ1-1	TGTGCCAGCAGCTTGCTCGGGTCTCCAGGGGACACTGAAGCTTTCTTT	CASSLLGSPGDTEAFF
TRBV7-8	TRBD1	NA	14	TRBJ2-3	TGTGCCAGCAGCCGAGACAGGGGCACAGATACGCAGTATTTT	CASSRDRGTDTQYF
TRBV7-3	TRBD2	NA	17	TRBJ2-1	TGTGCCAGCAGCGAGAGGACTAGCGGGGGGGCCAGTAATGAGCAGTTCTTC	CASSERTSGGASNEQFF